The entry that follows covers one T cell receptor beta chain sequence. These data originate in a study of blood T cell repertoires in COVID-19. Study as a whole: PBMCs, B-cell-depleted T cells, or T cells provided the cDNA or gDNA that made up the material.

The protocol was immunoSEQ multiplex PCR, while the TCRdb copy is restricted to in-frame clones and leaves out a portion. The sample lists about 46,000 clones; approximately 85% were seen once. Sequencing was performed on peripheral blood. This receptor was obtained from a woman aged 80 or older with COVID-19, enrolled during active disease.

CDR3 protein: CASSPDRATGELFF. As DNA, the CDR3 is TGTGCCAGCAGCCCTGACAGGGCCACCGGGGAGCTGTTTTTT. The chain carries TRBV7-2 and TRBJ2-2; TRBD1 aligns across 7 bases. The CDR3 is 14 residues long. Germline lookup yields CDR1 SGHTA and CDR2 FQGNSA. Unmatched junction bases numbered 4, after V lost 5 bases and J lost 4 bases.